A selection of T cell receptor beta chains follows, all from one sample in a study of cytomegalovirus exposure and HLA in healthy donors. Using immunoSEQ multiplex PCR, the repertoire was profiled, and TCRdb retains in-frame clones only, with some absent. The sample lists about 160,000 clones, 65% to 85% occurring once. The source material was PBMCs. The receptors originated from a male donor in good health and CMV-seropositive. The CDR3 runs from the conserved cysteine through the conserved F or W. D genes are given only for firm matches. Clone size appears in some rows only: once, few, many, or a class for an expanded clone.

d_gene	v_gene	j_gene	len	abundance	CDR3nt	CDR3aa
-	TRBV2	TRBJ2-5	11	-	TGTGCCACCGGAGGGGAAGAGACCCAGTACTTC	CATGGEETQYF
-	TRBV5-4	TRBJ2-2	17	-	TGTGCCAGCAGCGTTCCCGGGCCGGGGGAAGACACCGGGGAGCTGTTTTTT	CASSVPGPGEDTGELFF
TRBD1	TRBV30	TRBJ2-1	12	-	TGTGCCTGGACTTGGACAGGGGGTGAGCAGTTCTTC	CAWTWTGGEQFF
-	TRBV7-9	TRBJ2-7	14	once	TGTGCCAGCAGCATAGACAGTTACATCTACGAGCAGTACTTC	CASSIDSYIYEQYF
TRBD1	TRBV7-3	TRBJ1-2	13	-	TGTGCCAGCAGCTTAAAGGGGGCAGGTGGCTACACCTTC	CASSLKGAGGYTF
-	TRBV28	TRBJ2-7	14	-	TGTGCCAGCAGTTTCCCTTCCAGCTCCTACGAGCAGTACTTC	CASSFPSSSYEQYF
-	TRBV19	TRBJ1-4	17	-	TGTGCCAGTAGTGCCCGACAGGATTCGGCAACTAATGAAAAACTGTTTTTT	CASSARQDSATNEKLFF
-	TRBV19	TRBJ2-7	12	-	TGTGCCAGTAGTTATTCGGAGGGCGAGCAGTACTTC	CASSYSEGEQYF
-	TRBV5-4	TRBJ2-3	14	-	TGTGCCAGCAGCTTGCCGGACAACGAAGATACGCAGTATTTT	CASSLPDNEDTQYF
TRBD1	TRBV5-4	TRBJ2-7	13	-	TGTGCCAGCAGCCCCTACAGGGGCCACGAGCAGTACTTC	CASSPYRGHEQYF
-	TRBV30	TRBJ2-7	12	-	TGTGCCTGGAGGGTGGGCCCCTACGAGCAGTACTTC	CAWRVGPYEQYF
TRBD1	TRBV5-1	TRBJ2-1	15	-	TGCGCCAGCAGCCCCGGGACAGGGAGTTTCAATGAGCAGTTCTTC	CASSPGTGSFNEQFF
TRBD2	TRBV7-9	TRBJ2-1	12	-	TGTGCCAGCAGCTTCGGGGCGGGAGAGGAACTCTTC	CASSFGAGEELF
-	TRBV5-1	TRBJ2-1	15	-	TGCGCCAGCAGCCTCCGGGACAACTCCTACAATGAGCAGTTCTTC	CASSLRDNSYNEQFF
-	TRBV7-2	TRBJ2-4	15	-	TGTGCCAGCAGCTTAGGACGACAAGCCAAAAACATTCAGTACTTC	CASSLGRQAKNIQYF
TRBD2	TRBV4-3	TRBJ2-7	16	-	TGCGCCAGCAGCCAAGATACGGGACTAGCGGGAGTCAAGCAGTACTTC	CASSQDTGLAGVKQYF